The 9 T cell receptor beta chains below were found in one sample sequenced in a study of neurological immune-mediated disorders. TCRdb independently ran MiXCR on the 5' RACE reads; one entry per CDR3 protein. The sample carries some 57,000 distinct CDR3 sequences, around 5.2% recorded once. The sample consisted of PBMCs. The receptors derive from a woman in her 50s with multiple sclerosis.

This clonotype was recorded at least ten times. The chain recombines TRBV15 with TRBJ1-4; tentatively, D is TRBD1 (6 bases). The V and J ends lost 8 bases and 4 bases respectively, with 17 bases between them. Germline V gene lookup returns CDR1 LNHNV and CDR2 YYDKDF (reference sequence). CDR3 length: 15 amino acids. CDR3 coding DNA: TGTGCCACCCATACTTCAAACAGGGATAATGAAAAACTGTTTTTT. Residues: CATHTSNRDNEKLFF.

This clonotype appeared many times. This rearrangement joins TRBV2 to TRBJ2-1, with D tentatively TRBD1 (5 bases). The V gene's germline CDR1 is SNHLY and CDR2 FYNNEI. The CDR3 consists of 15 residues. The germline V and J ends were trimmed by 1 base and 4 bases, with 11 bases remaining between them. CDR3 sequence reads: CASSEEGRLYNEQFF. CDR3 nucleotides: TGTGCCAGCAGTGAAGAGGGGCGACTGTACAATGAGCAGTTCTTC.

This clonotype appeared many times. The V and J genes are TRBV9 and TRBJ2-7, with 10 bases matching TRBD2. The V gene's germline CDR1 is SGDLS and CDR2 YYNGEE. The CDR3 consists of 15 residues. The ends lost 3 bases at V and 2 bases at J; junction bases unmatched: 5. CDR3 coding DNA: TGTGCCAGCAGCGCGGTAGCGGGGGGTGCCTACGAGCAGTACTTC. It yields the protein CASSAVAGGAYEQYF.

This clonotype occurred many times. This chain links TRBV15 with TRBJ2-3; the D call may be TRBD1 or TRBD2 (5 bases each). Trimming took off 5 bases at V and 7 bases at J, with 10 bases between the two ends. Germline CDR1 LNHNV, CDR2 YYDKDF (reference sequence). CDR3 length equals 12 residues. CDR3 DNA: TGTGCCACCAGCCGGGACCTCTATACGCAGTATTTT. This encodes CATSRDLYTQYF.

This clonotype was seen ten or more times. The rearrangement joins TRBV12-3 or TRBV12-4 to TRBJ1-1; 10 bases map to TRBD1. CDR3 size: 13 residues. The trim removed 6 bases at V and 5 bases at J, leaving 3 bases unmatched. CDR3: CASRGTGVTEAFF. The CDR3 DNA reads TGTGCCAGCAGAGGGACAGGGGTGACTGAAGCTTTCTTT.

This clonotype was detected many times. The rearrangement uses TRBV12-3 or TRBV12-4 and TRBJ1-1; perhaps TRBD1 as D (5 bases). The CDR3 consists of 14 residues. V lost 8 bases, J lost 1 base, and 14 bases lay in between. The DNA of the CDR3 is TGTGCCAGCGGCCCAGGGTTGGGGAACACTGAAGCTTTCTTT. Protein product: CASGPGLGNTEAFF.

This clonotype showed up many times. The genes are TRBV20-1 and TRBJ1-5, with 8 bases matching TRBD1. After removal of 6 bases from V and 4 bases from J, the junction contained 5 bases not matched to a gene. The CDR3 is made up of 13 amino acids. Germline V gene lookup returns CDR1 DFQATT and CDR2 SNEGSKA (reference sequence). This chain's CDR3 is CSAETGVNQPQHF. The CDR3 nucleotides read TGCAGTGCGGAGACAGGGGTGAATCAGCCCCAGCATTTT.

Concerning this clonotype itself: A much larger clone lies one base from this, so it may be a read error. This chain uses TRBV7-9 with TRBJ1-2; D is unclear. The CDR3 is 15 residues long. Trimming took 7 bases from V and 6 from J, leaving 21 bases between them. Germline assignment: CDR1 SEHNR and CDR2 FQNEAQ (reference sequence). The CDR3: CASTSMVGSPDGYTF. The CDR3 DNA reads as TGTGCCAGCACATCCATGGTAGGGAGCCCGGATGGCTACACCTTC.

Ten or more counts support this clonotype. Compared with germline, one end of the junction differs, possibly owing to a read error. CDR3 residues: CATGTGLYEAFF. In DNA, the CDR3 is TGCGCGACAGGGACAGGGCTTTATGAAGCTTTCTTT. The gene calls are TRBV6-5 and TRBJ1-1, with 9 nucleotides matching TRBD1. In germline, CDR1 is MNHEY, CDR2 SVGAGI. The CDR3 sequence is 12 residues long.